This TCR beta chain is drawn from a study of blood T cell repertoires in COVID-19. Sequenced by immunoSEQ multiplex PCR; TCRdb stores in-frame clones only, minus some. This table holds more than 140,000 clones, 70% to 90% found once. The germline CDR1 and CDR2 sequences are LGHDT and YNNKEL (reference sequence). The CDR3 is 19 amino acids. The V and J ends lost 1 base and 5 bases, in that order; junction bases with no gene match: 11. The sample was peripheral blood. The sequence came from a woman aged 60 to 75 with acute or convalescent COVID-19. The chain joins TRBV3-1 (or the pseudogene TRBV3-2) to TRBJ2-1, with 13 bases identical to TRBD2. The CDR3 is CASSQATSGGAGADNEQFF. The CDR3 coding sequence is TGTGCCAGCAGCCAAGCCACTAGCGGGGGGGCCGGGGCCGACAATGAGCAGTTCTTC.